The subject of this entry is one T cell receptor beta chain. In the source study's methods: Nucleated cell counts were estimated from reference gene primer amplification. Sequencing used immunoSEQ multiplex PCR; TCRdb keeps in-frame clones, though not all of them. The D gene and trimming were derived from the DNA, and the V and J assignments and clone size from that table. The sample records under 80,000 clones, about four fifths being singletons. Deletions cut 6 bases from V and 7 bases from J, with 13 bases between. CDR1 is LGHDT and CDR2 is YNNKEL in the germline V gene (reference sequence). This CDR3 is 14 amino acids long. This sample stems from a study of blood T cell repertoires in COVID-19. At the level of the study: COVID-19 samples from acute and convalescent phases originated in the United States, Italy and Spain. Sample material is recorded as cDNA or gDNA derived from T cells, B-cell-depleted T cells, or PBMCs.

The rearrangement links TRBV3-1 (or the pseudogene TRBV3-2) to TRBJ1-6; D might be TRBD1 (6 bases). Sequenced: peripheral blood. The source of this sequence is a man in his forties or fifties with acute or convalescent COVID-19. The CDR3 reads CASRHGQPNSPLHF. The CDR3 DNA follows: TGTGCCAGCAGACACGGACAGCCGAATTCACCCCTCCACTTT.